The source of this T cell receptor beta chain is a study of shared clonotypes between healthy human individuals. Study-level findings and limits: Generally, naive subsets came out with larger estimated richness than memory subsets.

This clone was observed once. No antigen is known for it. CDR1 and CDR2 from the germline V gene are SNHLY and FYNNEI. Deletions cut 3 bases from V and 6 bases from J, with 12 bases between. This CDR3 is built from 13 residues. For every subset, genomic DNA was evenly distributed across several immunoSEQ plates. Method: immunoSEQ multiplex PCR; TCRdb's copy keeps in-frame clones and lacks some. The sample has approximately 620,000 clones, less than 98% seen once. This sequence originates from a woman aged 25-40 years in good health. The J gene is TRBJ2-7, the V gene TRBV2; perhaps TRBD2 as D (6 bases). The sequenced sample consisted of naive CD4+ T cells sorted from blood. Sample subset: CD45RA+ positively selected. CDR3 loop: CASSDNSAGEQYF. In nucleotides, the CDR3 is TGTGCCAGCAGTGATAATTCAGCGGGCGAGCAGTACTTC. The full variable domain, rest sourced from reference TRBV2 and TRBJ2-7, is EPEVTQTPSHQVTQMGQEVILRCVPISNHLYFYWYRQILGQKVEFLVSFYNNEISEKSEIFDDQFSVERPDGSNFTLKIRSTKLEDSAMYFCASSDNSAGEQYFGPGTRLTVT.